The 22 T cell receptor beta chains given below trace back to one sample, sequenced in a study of identical twins. Via MiXCR, TCRdb re-called the 5' RACE reads, giving one row per CDR3 protein. Found here are hundreds of thousands of distinct CDR3 sequences, around 8.6% of them singletons; the top ten hold 0.75% to 1%. The sample was also linked to a second study, of yellow fever vaccine responses in identical twins.

Sequencing was done on a sample of PBMCs. These TCRs come from a woman aged 18-29 years in good health.

Only a few counts were recorded for this clonotype. The chain combines TRBV9 with TRBJ1-6, with a weak D call TRBD1 (5 bases). The V and J ends lost 3 bases and 10 bases respectively, with 14 bases between them. The CDR3 is 14 residues long. The germline CDR1 and CDR2 sequences are SGDLS and YYNGEE. The CDR3, as DNA: TGTGCCAGCAGCGGTGAGGACCGGGGGTCACCCCTCCACTTT. Protein sequence: CASSGEDRGSPLHF. The full variable domain, completed using reference TRBV9 and TRBJ1-6, is DSGVTQTPKHLITATGQRVTLRCSPRSGDLSVYWYQQSLDQGLQFLIQYYNGEERAKGNILERFSAQQFPDLHSELNLSSLELGDSALYFCASSGEDRGSPLHFGNGTRLTVT.

This clonotype turned up a few times. The J gene is TRBJ1-2, the V gene TRBV20-1; the match to TRBD1 covers 10 bases. Germline CDR1 and CDR2: DFQATT and SNEGSKA (reference sequence). J lost 0 bases, V lost 3 bases, and 4 bases had no gene match. The CDR3 extends over 15 amino acids. The CDR3 spells CSASSGQGANYGYTF. Written as DNA, the CDR3 is TGCAGTGCTAGTTCCGGACAGGGGGCTAACTATGGCTACACCTTC.

The rearrangement uses TRBV7-9 and TRBJ2-7; TRBD1 is a possible D gene (6 bases). The V end lost 5 bases, the J end lost 3 bases, and 17 bases lay between the germline ends. Germline V gene sequence: CDR1 SEHNR, CDR2 FQNEAQ (reference sequence). The CDR3 covers 15 residues. CDR3 nucleotides: TGTGCCAGCAGCCGGGGTCGGCAGGGGAGCTACGAGCAGTACTTC. It yields the protein CASSRGRQGSYEQYF.

The V and J genes are TRBV18 and TRBJ2-7; D may be TRBD2 (7 bases). Germline CDR1 is KGHSH and CDR2 is LQKENI. This CDR3 comprises 15 residues. V lost 6 bases, J lost 4 bases, and 19 bases lay in between. The CDR3 protein is CASSSGAGAVYEQYF. DNA for the CDR3: TGTGCCAGCTCCAGCGGGGCGGGGGCGGTGTACGAGCAGTACTTC.

The V call is TRBV10-3, the J call TRBJ2-1; a weak D match, TRBD1 (5 bases). Germline V gene lookup returns CDR1 ENHRY and CDR2 SYGVKD. The CDR3 length is 11 residues. V shed 6 bases and J shed 7 bases, with 7 bases lying between them. CDR3 sequence (DNA): TGTGCCATCAGACAGGCGAATGAGCAGTTCTTC. It specifies CAIRQANEQFF.

This clonotype appeared many times. In DNA, the CDR3 is TGTGCCAGCAGTTACTCGCGGGACAGGGGTAGCTATGGCTACACCTTC. It translates to CASSYSRDRGSYGYTF. V usage is TRBV6-5 and J usage is TRBJ1-2; the match to TRBD1 covers 10 bases. The CDR3 loop spans 16 amino acids. Looked up from germline, CDR1 is MNHEY and CDR2 is SVGAGI. Unmatched junction bases numbered 5, after V lost 0 bases and J lost 4 bases.

V usage is TRBV29-1 and J usage is TRBJ1-1, with 8 bases lining up with TRBD1. Trimming cost V 5 bases and J 1 base; bases outside gene matches: 3. CDR1 and CDR2 from the germline V gene are SQVTM and ANQGSEA. The CDR3 sequence is 13 residues long. This CDR3 reads CSVSRGQNTEAFF. In nucleotides, the CDR3 is TGCAGCGTTTCCAGGGGGCAGAACACTGAAGCTTTCTTT.

This clonotype showed up just a few times. V usage is TRBV6-2 or TRBV6-3 and J usage is TRBJ2-7, with TRBD2 identical over 13 bases. CDR1 is MNHEY, CDR2 SVGEGT, per germline. Losses at the gene ends were 5 bases for V and 2 bases for J; bases not matched to a gene: 12. This CDR3 has 18 residues. CDR3 nucleotides: TGTGCCAGCAGTCAACTAGCGGGAGGGCGAATACTACCCTACGAGCAGTACTTC. It specifies CASSQLAGGRILPYEQYF.

This clonotype was seen many times. The chain couples TRBV9 to TRBJ2-3; D ambiguous. Trimming cost V 1 base and J 0 bases, with 3 bases left between them. The CDR3 is 13 residues long. From germline, CDR1 is SGDLS and CDR2 YYNGEE. The chain's CDR3 is CASSVLSTDTQYF. DNA of the CDR3: TGTGCCAGCAGCGTACTAAGCACAGATACGCAGTATTTT.

This sequence joins TRBV5-1 and TRBJ2-5; D unclear. Deletions cut 0 bases from V and 2 bases from J, with 14 bases between. Germline values: CDR1 SGHRS, CDR2 YFSETQ. This CDR3 is built from 16 residues. CDR3 sequence reads: CASSLEIGPPQETQYF. The CDR3 DNA sequence: TGCGCCAGCAGCTTGGAGATCGGACCCCCTCAAGAGACCCAGTACTTC.

This clonotype was recorded at least ten times. The V gene is TRBV20-1, the J gene TRBJ1-5; 8 bases align to TRBD1. CDR3 length equals 17 residues. Trimming took 3 bases from V and 9 from J; bases not matched to a gene: 19. From germline, CDR1 is DFQATT and CDR2 SNEGSKA (reference sequence). The CDR3 sequence: CSARSPVDRGRSRPQHF. CDR3 in DNA: TGCAGTGCTAGGTCCCCCGTCGACAGGGGACGATCAAGGCCCCAGCATTTT.

The table lists this clonotype with a few counts. The rearrangement joins TRBV18 to TRBJ1-1, with TRBD1 matching over 8 bases. The germline V gene encodes CDR1 KGHSH and CDR2 LQKENI. V shed 1 base, J shed 4 bases, and the junction held 8 bases outside the gene matches. The CDR3 has 16 amino acids. In nucleotides, the CDR3 is TGTGCCAGCTCACCACTCGAAATCACAGGGGGCACTGAAGCTTTCTTT. This translates into CASSPLEITGGTEAFF. The entire variable domain, with the rest obtained from reference TRBV18 and TRBJ1-1, is as follows: NAGVMQNPRHLVRRRGQEARLRCSPMKGHSHVYWYRQLPEEGLKFMVYLQKENIIDESGMPKERFSAEFPKEGPSILRIQQVVRGDSAAYFCASSPLEITGGTEAFFGQGTRLTVV.

V and J are TRBV7-3 and TRBJ1-1; D gene uncertain. The length of the CDR3 is 14 residues. CDR1 and CDR2 (germline): SGHTA, FQGTGA. The V gene lost 0 bases and the J gene lost 11 bases, with 16 bases spanning the gap. The CDR3 DNA is TGTGCCAGCAGCTTAACCCGGGCGCGACCGGGCGCTTTCTTT. This codes for CASSLTRARPGAFF.

This clonotype was observed a handful of times. This sequence joins TRBV28 and TRBJ1-2; 10 bases fit TRBD1. This CDR3 has 17 amino acids. Germline V gene data show CDR1 as MDHEN and CDR2 as SYDVKM. V was clipped by 5 bases and J by 0 bases; unmatched bases: 9. The CDR3 nucleotides are TGTGCCAGCAGTGAACCGGGACAGGGGTTAGCTAACTATGGCTACACCTTC. This codes for CASSEPGQGLANYGYTF.

At least ten counts were recorded for this clonotype. The rearrangement joins TRBV6-5 to TRBJ2-5; possible D gene TRBD1, 6 bases. The CDR3 is made up of 18 amino acids. Germline V gene sequence: CDR1 MNHEY, CDR2 SVGAGI. Trimming took off 4 bases at V and 1 base at J, with 22 bases between the two ends. The CDR3 here is CASSSRTAAQSFQETQYF. The CDR3 DNA sequence: TGTGCCAGCAGTTCGCGGACAGCAGCTCAAAGTTTCCAAGAGACCCAGTACTTC.

The V and J genes are TRBV29-1 and TRBJ2-7; 10 bases match TRBD1. Germline assignment: CDR1 SQVTM and CDR2 ANQGSEA. The V segment lost 7 bases and the J segment 0 bases; nucleotides outside the gene matches: 12. This CDR3 spans 16 amino acids. The CDR3 reads CSAEVRDRGLSYEQYF. The DNA for the CDR3 is TGCAGCGCAGAAGTCCGGGACAGGGGCCTCTCCTACGAGCAGTACTTC.

This clonotype has only a few counts. The DNA for the CDR3 is TGTGCCATCGGAACTAGCGCCCAAGAGACCCAGTACTTC. Translation gives CAIGTSAQETQYF. The chain uses TRBV10-3 and TRBJ2-5, with 7 bases fitting TRBD2. After removal of 8 bases from V and 1 base from J, the junction contained 4 bases not matched to a gene. From germline, CDR1 is ENHRY and CDR2 SYGVKD. This CDR3 has 13 residues.

This clonotype was detected ten times or more. The chain is built from TRBV29-1 and TRBJ2-6; D is uncertain. Germline lookup yields CDR1 SQVTM and CDR2 ANQGSEA. The CDR3 spans 16 residues. V dropped 2 bases and J dropped 2 bases, with 13 bases sitting between them. The CDR3 sequence is CSVENLGWAGANVLTF. In DNA form, the CDR3 reads TGCAGCGTTGAAAATCTGGGGTGGGCTGGGGCCAACGTCCTGACTTTC.

This clonotype appeared a few times. The V gene is TRBV28, the J gene TRBJ2-7; D ambiguous. V was shortened by 6 bases and J by 6 bases, with 9 bases between the two germline ends. CDR3 size: 11 residues. Germline V gene sequence: CDR1 MDHEN, CDR2 SYDVKM. In nucleotides, the CDR3 is TGTGCCAGCAGCCCTACTACCGAGCAGTACTTC. As protein: CASSPTTEQYF.

V and J are TRBV7-3 and TRBJ2-2, with a tentative D call TRBD2 (5 bases). CDR3 length: 15 residues. Trimming took off 5 bases at V and 2 bases at J, with 12 bases between the two ends. Germline V gene data show CDR1 as SGHTA and CDR2 as FQGTGA. DNA for the CDR3: TGTGCCAGCAGCCCCGGACTGATTAACACCGGGGAGCTGTTTTTT. The encoded protein is CASSPGLINTGELFF.

The chain recombines TRBV6-1 with TRBJ2-3; a possible D gene is TRBD2 (7 bases). The CDR3 totals 15 residues. Germline loops: CDR1 MNHNS, CDR2 SASEGT. Deletions cut 7 bases from V and 5 bases from J, with 19 bases between. CDR3 amino acids: CASIPGGGSGDTQYF. The CDR3 DNA reads as TGTGCCAGCATCCCCGGGGGCGGGAGCGGAGATACGCAGTATTTT.

The chain is built from TRBV14 and TRBJ1-1; D call uncertain. The germline gives CDR1 SGHDN, CDR2 FVKESK. The CDR3 loop spans 14 amino acids. Trimming left V 2 bases short and J 2 bases short, with 9 bases between. The CDR3 bases are TGTGCCAGCAGCCAAAGGGTAGGCAACACTGAAGCTTTCTTT. Amino acids: CASSQRVGNTEAFF. The full variable domain, completed using reference TRBV14 and TRBJ1-1, is EAGVTQFPSHSVIEKGQTVTLRCDPISGHDNLYWYRRVMGKEIKFLLHFVKESKQDESGMPNNRFLAERTGGTYSTLKVQPAELEDSGVYFCASSQRVGNTEAFFGQGTRLTVV.